The present TCR beta chain was sequenced within a study of blood T cell repertoires in COVID-19. The wider study: PBMCs, B-cell-depleted T cells, or T cells provided the cDNA or gDNA that made up the material.

CDR3 length equals 14 residues. Trimming took off 1 base at V and 3 bases at J, with 9 bases between the two ends. Per the germline V gene, CDR1 is SGHTA and CDR2 is FQGNSA. In the source study's methods: Amplification of reference gene primers provided the estimated nucleated cell counts. Clones were sequenced by immunoSEQ multiplex PCR, and TCRdb holds only the in-frame ones, with some missing. That table supplies the V and J calls and clone size; D and trimming were determined from the DNA. The sample shows some 200,000 clones, approximately 90% of them seen only once. This TCR came from a man aged 50 to 60 with acute or convalescent COVID-19. The rearrangement links TRBV7-2 to TRBJ1-2; D is perhaps TRBD1 (6 bases). What was sequenced was peripheral blood. The CDR3 DNA reads as TGTGCCAGCAGCTTAGGCAGGGGAGACTATGGCTACACCTTC. Its translation is CASSLGRGDYGYTF.